These 17 T cell receptor beta chains originate from one sample sequenced in a study of blood T cells in healthy people across ages. Next came a second PCR, run for about 6 to 12 cycles, which used a sample-barcoded 5' primer along with a J-beta primer mix. In TCRdb, the 5' RACE reads were re-called with MiXCR into one record per CDR3 protein. The sample holds some 1.4 million distinct CDR3 sequences, 42% seen once. Sequenced input: blood. Every receptor here comes from a young woman in good health.

The chain uses TRBV2 and TRBJ2-5; TRBD2 aligns across 8 bases. Germline CDR1 SNHLY, CDR2 FYNNEI. The CDR3 totals 15 residues. With 4 bases clipped from V and 0 bases from J, the junction kept 4 bases outside the gene matches. CDR3 DNA sequence: TGTGCCAGCAGTGTGGCTAGCGGGTACCAAGAGACCCAGTACTTC. Encoded protein: CASSVASGYQETQYF. The whole variable domain, remainder taken from reference TRBV2 and TRBJ2-5, is EPEVTQTPSHQVTQMGQEVILRCVPISNHLYFYWYRQILGQKVEFLVSFYNNEISEKSEIFDDQFSVERPDGSNFTLKIRSTKLEDSAMYFCASSVASGYQETQYFGPGTRLLVL.

The CDR3 DNA is TGTGCCAGCAGTTCTCTAGCGGGAGTGTTTAATGAGCAGTACTTC. This sequence encodes CASSSLAGVFNEQYF. The genes are TRBV7-2 and TRBJ2-1; 10 bases line up with TRBD2. The J call is doubtful: the DNA matches TRBJ2-7 better. The CDR3 sequence is 15 residues long. Looked up from germline, CDR1 is SGHTA and CDR2 is FQGNSA.

This clonotype was seen more than once but under ten times. The CDR3 loop reads CASRDRGETQYF. As DNA, the CDR3 is TGTGCCAGCAGGGACCGCGGCGAGACCCAGTACTTC. This chain uses TRBV28 with TRBJ2-5; D is ambiguous. The ends were cut back, 6 bases at V and 5 bases at J, with 10 bases in the middle. This CDR3 is 12 amino acids long. Germline CDR1 is MDHEN and CDR2 is SYDVKM. The full variable domain, its missing parts supplied by reference TRBV28 and TRBJ2-5, is DVKVTQSSRYLVKRTGEKVFLECVQDMDHENMFWYRQDPGLGLRLIYFSYDVKMKEKGDIPEGYSVSREKKERFSLILESASTNQTSMYLCASRDRGETQYFGPGTRLLVL.

V is TRBV12-3 or TRBV12-4 and J is TRBJ1-1; no firm D call. This CDR3 has 14 residues. V lost 6 bases and J lost 5, with 16 bases in between. The CDR3 DNA is TGTGCCAGCAGCTTACCTGCTAGCGGGACTGAAGCTTTCTTT. This translates into CASSLPASGTEAFF.

This clonotype has a handful of counts. The chain recombines TRBV3-1 with TRBJ2-1; possibly TRBD1 or TRBD2 for D (5 bases each). Trimming stripped 0 bases from V and 7 bases from J, with 16 bases between. Germline CDR1 LGHDT, CDR2 YNNKEL (reference sequence). The CDR3 length is 16 residues. The CDR3 here is CASSQDTGLWGNEQFF. The DNA for the CDR3 is TGTGCCAGCAGCCAAGACACCGGGCTGTGGGGGAATGAGCAGTTCTTC.

The table lists this clonotype with a few counts. The J gene is TRBJ2-1, the V gene TRBV5-1; D is ambiguous. Germline values: CDR1 SGHRS, CDR2 YFSETQ. The ends were cut back, 0 bases at V and 7 bases at J, with 11 bases in the middle. The CDR3 covers 14 residues. CDR3 region: CASSLVFLGNEQFF. The CDR3 DNA sequence: TGCGCCAGCAGCTTGGTCTTTCTCGGAAATGAGCAGTTCTTC.

There are a few counts of this clonotype. The junction departs from the called germline gene at one end, perhaps through a read error. The rearrangement uses TRBV6-5 and TRBJ2-4; D not certain. Near its end, the DNA agrees better with TRBJ2-7, so the J call may be wrong. The V gene's germline CDR1 is MNHEY and CDR2 SVGAGI. The CDR3 is made up of 13 amino acids. CDR3 sequence reads: CASSDSMGSEQYF. CDR3 nucleotide sequence: TGTGCCAGCAGTGACTCGATGGGATCCGAGCAGTACTTC.

Remarks on this clonotype: A clone one base away is much larger, so this may be a read error. The V gene is TRBV29-1, the J gene TRBJ2-5, with TRBD2 identical over 7 bases. Germline V gene lookup returns CDR1 SQVTM and CDR2 ANQGSEA. CDR3 length equals 14 residues. The trim removed 3 bases at V and 11 bases at J, leaving 15 bases unmatched. DNA for the CDR3: TGCAGCGTTGAGGGGCGGGAGACAAGAGATGAGCAGTACTTC. This encodes CSVEGRETRDEQYF.

This chain uses TRBV10-3 with TRBJ1-6, with TRBD1 matching over 8 bases. Germline loops: CDR1 ENHRY, CDR2 SYGVKD. Unmatched junction bases numbered 4, after V lost 0 bases and J lost 9 bases. This CDR3 contains 15 residues. The CDR3: CAISESAGGGSPLHF. The CDR3 nucleotides are TGTGCCATCAGTGAGTCGGCAGGGGGCGGTTCACCCCTCCACTTT.

This clonotype was observed a handful of times. V usage is TRBV27 and J usage is TRBJ2-7; 13 bases match TRBD2. Looked up from germline, CDR1 is MNHEY and CDR2 is SMNVEV (reference sequence). V trimming: 5 bases; J trimming: 4 bases; junction bases outside the gene matches: 8. The CDR3 consists of 16 residues. The CDR3, as DNA: TGTGCCAGCAGTCCTACTAGCGGGAGGGCCGTGTACGAGCAGTACTTC. It specifies CASSPTSGRAVYEQYF.

V usage is TRBV6-5 and J usage is TRBJ2-5; 7 bases fit TRBD2. CDR1 and CDR2 (germline): MNHEY, SVGAGI. The CDR3 loop spans 16 amino acids. Trimming cost V 0 bases and J 11 bases; bases outside gene matches: 15. Written as DNA, the CDR3 is TGTGCCAGCAGTTACTCGGGGGGGGACCCCCTCAATGAGCAGTACTTC. It specifies CASSYSGGDPLNEQYF.

This clonotype was recorded a few times. The chain recombines TRBV20-1 with TRBJ1-4; no reliable D call. The germline V gene has CDR1 DFQATT and CDR2 SNEGSKA (reference sequence). The CDR3 has 14 residues. Trimming pared 6 bases from V and 0 bases from J, leaving 11 bases between. The CDR3 sequence is CSATSRATNEKLFF. The CDR3 region has the DNA TGCAGTGCCACCTCAAGGGCAACTAATGAAAAACTGTTTTTT.

V and J are TRBV9 and TRBJ2-5; D might be TRBD2 (6 bases). The CDR3 is made up of 16 amino acids. Trimming shortened V by 0 bases and J by 2 bases, and 14 bases separated the two germline ends. Germline V gene sequence: CDR1 SGDLS, CDR2 YYNGEE. CDR3 coding DNA: TGTGCCAGCAGCGTAGGGGGGAGGCGGCTACAAGAGACCCAGTACTTC. Its translation: CASSVGGRRLQETQYF.

This chain connects TRBV5-1 to TRBJ2-1; TRBD1 or TRBD2 may be the D gene (6 bases each). This CDR3 is 17 amino acids long. Trimming cost V 0 bases and J 0 bases, with 13 bases left between them. Germline loops: CDR1 SGHRS, CDR2 YFSETQ. This chain's CDR3 is CASSLVGGPSSYNEQFF. The CDR3 nucleotides are TGCGCCAGCAGCTTGGTAGGGGGGCCGAGCTCCTACAATGAGCAGTTCTTC. The full variable domain, its missing parts supplied by reference TRBV5-1 and TRBJ2-1, is KAGVTQTPRYLIKTRGQQVTLSCSPISGHRSVSWYQQTPGQGLQFLFEYFSETQRNKGNFPGRFSGRQFSNSRSEMNVSTLELGDSALYLCASSLVGGPSSYNEQFFGPGTRLTVL.

The chain joins TRBV7-2 to TRBJ2-1; D possibly uses TRBD1 or TRBD2 (5 bases each). With the DNA end fitting TRBJ2-7 better, the J assignment may be wrong. The CDR3 is 14 amino acids. The germline V gene has CDR1 SGHTA and CDR2 FQGNSA. CDR3 in amino acids: CASSRDGAYNEQYF. In DNA form, the CDR3 reads TGTGCCAGCAGCCGGGACGGGGCCTACAATGAGCAGTACTTC.

This clonotype was seen a handful of times. The chain uses TRBV9 and TRBJ2-6, with 7 bases lining up with TRBD1. The CDR3 loop spans 17 amino acids. Germline CDR1 and CDR2: SGDLS and YYNGEE. V was pared by 3 bases and J by 2 bases, with 8 bases of the junction left unmatched. The CDR3 loop reads CASSGTNRGTGANVLTF. Written as DNA, the CDR3 is TGTGCCAGCAGCGGAACAAACAGGGGCACTGGGGCCAACGTCCTGACTTTC.

Comments on this clonotype: The junction departs from germline at one end; a sequencing error may be responsible. The rearrangement uses TRBV7-9 and TRBJ2-1, with 9 bases that match TRBD2. This CDR3 spans 15 amino acids. Germline-derived CDR1 and CDR2 are SEHNR and FQNEAQ (reference sequence). CDR3 region: CASSIAGEGMDEQFF. CDR3 DNA: TGTGCCAGCAGCATAGCGGGAGAGGGGATGGATGAGCAGTTCTTC.